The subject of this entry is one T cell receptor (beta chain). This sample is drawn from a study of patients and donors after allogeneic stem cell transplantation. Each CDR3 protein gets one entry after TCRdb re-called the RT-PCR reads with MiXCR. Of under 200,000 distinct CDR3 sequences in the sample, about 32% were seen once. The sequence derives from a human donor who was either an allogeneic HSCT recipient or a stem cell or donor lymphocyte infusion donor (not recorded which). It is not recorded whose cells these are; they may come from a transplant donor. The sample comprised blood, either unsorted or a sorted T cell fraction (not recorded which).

The CDR3 is CASSFIKRWPQHF. Written as DNA, the CDR3 is TGTGCCAGCAGTTTCATCAAACGGTGGCCCCAGCATTTT. This rearrangement joins TRBV12-3 or TRBV12-4 to TRBJ1-5; D not certain. The CDR3 length is 13 residues. Trimming took 3 bases from V and 9 from J, leaving 12 bases between them.